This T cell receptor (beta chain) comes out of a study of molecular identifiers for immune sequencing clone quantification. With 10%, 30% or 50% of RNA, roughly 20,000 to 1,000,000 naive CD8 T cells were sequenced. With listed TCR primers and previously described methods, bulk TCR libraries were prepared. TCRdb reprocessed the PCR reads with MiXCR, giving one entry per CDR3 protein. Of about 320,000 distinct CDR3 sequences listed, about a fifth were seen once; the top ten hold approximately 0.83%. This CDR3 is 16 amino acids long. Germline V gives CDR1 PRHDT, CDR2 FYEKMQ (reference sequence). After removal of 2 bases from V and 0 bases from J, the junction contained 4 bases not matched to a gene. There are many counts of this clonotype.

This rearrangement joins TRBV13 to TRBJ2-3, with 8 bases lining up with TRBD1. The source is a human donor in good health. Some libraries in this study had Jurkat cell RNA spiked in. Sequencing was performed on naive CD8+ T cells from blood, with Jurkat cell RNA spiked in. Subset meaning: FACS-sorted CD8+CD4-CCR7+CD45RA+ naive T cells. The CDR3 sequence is CASSLSQGASTDTQYF. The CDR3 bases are TGTGCCAGCAGCTTAAGCCAGGGGGCGAGCACAGATACGCAGTATTTT. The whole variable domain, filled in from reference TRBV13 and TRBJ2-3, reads AAGVIQSPRHLIKEKRETATLKCYPIPRHDTVYWYQQGPGQDPQFLISFYEKMQSDKGSIPDRFSAQQFSDYHSELNMSSLELGDSALYFCASSLSQGASTDTQYFGPGTRLTVL.